This T cell receptor beta chain was sequenced for a study of blood T cell repertoires in COVID-19. Sequencing was performed with immunoSEQ multiplex PCR; in TCRdb, only in-frame clones are kept and a portion is missing. The data contain roughly 260,000 clones, 82% of them singletons. The length of the CDR3 is 14 residues. CDR1 is SGHAT and CDR2 is FQNNGV in the germline V gene. Trimming took 1 base from V and 5 from J; bases not matched to a gene: 4. This clone was observed a handful of times. Sequenced material: peripheral blood. This clonotype originated in a woman aged 18-30 years with acute or convalescent COVID-19. The chain links TRBV11-2 to TRBJ2-5; TRBD2 matches at 7 bases. CDR3 loop: CASSLGQGGETQYF. The DNA for the CDR3 is TGTGCCAGCAGCTTAGGGCAGGGAGGGGAGACCCAGTACTTC.